The text below deals with one T cell receptor beta chain. Antigen unknown. This sample was included in a study of identical twins. A single record per CDR3 protein comes from TCRdb applying MiXCR to the 5' RACE reads. The profile covers about 570,000 distinct CDR3 sequences, with more than 9% appearing a single time and roughly 3% taken by the ten largest. V lost 6 bases, J lost 16 bases, and 5 bases stayed unmatched. This CDR3 contains 10 residues. Germline V gene lookup returns CDR1 MDHEN and CDR2 SYDVKM. General observations from the study: Excess sharing between twins was weaker in beta out-of-frame sequences.

The same data also contributed to another study, on yellow fever vaccine responses in identical twins.

This TCR came from a woman aged 18-29 years in good health. The specimen sequenced was PBMCs. The chain links TRBV28 to TRBJ2-1; 8 positions match TRBD2. The CDR3 sequence is CASSDSGVFF. The CDR3 nucleotides are TGTGCCAGCAGCGATAGCGGGGTATTCTTC.